This TCR beta chain comes out of a study of blood T cell repertoires in COVID-19. Per the original methods: Amplification of reference gene primers was used by the study to estimate nucleated cell counts. Assay: immunoSEQ multiplex PCR; the TCRdb copy retains only in-frame clones and omits some. V, J and clone size are taken as reported in that table, and D and trimming were inferred from the DNA itself. The data hold about 82,000 clones, with roughly 80% observed a single time. The V segment lost 0 bases and the J segment 1 base; nucleotides outside the gene matches: 5. This CDR3 region has 18 residues. Germline values: CDR1 LGHNA, CDR2 YNFKEQ.

Sequences were obtained from peripheral blood. The genes are TRBV4-2 and TRBJ2-7, with 14 positions matching TRBD2. The source of this sequence is a woman aged 35 to 49 with active or convalescent COVID-19. The CDR3 here is CASSQDGLAGGFSYEQYF. The CDR3 coding sequence is TGTGCCAGCAGCCAAGACGGACTAGCGGGGGGTTTTTCCTACGAGCAGTACTTC.